This entry features one T cell receptor beta chain sequence. The germline V and J ends were trimmed by 11 bases and 1 base, with 15 bases remaining between them. The CDR3 loop spans 14 amino acids. The germline V gene encodes CDR1 MNHEY and CDR2 SVGAGI. This specimen comes from a study of blood T cell repertoires in COVID-19. Turning to the study itself: COVID-19 samples from acute and convalescent phases originated in the United States, Italy and Spain.

Under the authors' procedure: Nucleated cell number was recorded as an estimate derived from reference gene primer amplification. TCRdb's copy holds only in-frame clones and misses some; the assay was immunoSEQ multiplex PCR. V, J and clone size are taken as reported in that table, and D and trimming were inferred from the DNA itself. Of some 50,000 clones in the sample, about nine tenths are singletons; the top ten hold approximately 6.2%. The specimen was peripheral blood. This rearrangement joins TRBV6-5 to TRBJ1-5, with D perhaps TRBD1 (5 bases). The sequence came from a man between 35 and 55 years old with acute or convalescent COVID-19. The CDR3 spells CAGGLEASNQPQHF. The CDR3 coding sequence is TGTGCCGGGGGACTCGAGGCCAGCAATCAGCCCCAGCATTTT.